The rows below give T cell receptor beta chains drawn from one sample of a study of shared clonotypes between healthy human individuals. Sequencing was performed with immunoSEQ multiplex PCR; in TCRdb, only in-frame clones are kept and a portion is missing. The sample shows around 510,000 clones, approximately 95% of them seen only once. The material sequenced was naive CD4+ T cells sorted from blood. Receptors were obtained from a woman in her twenties or thirties in good health. Each CDR3 is given with its conserved first and last residue. D genes are given only for firm matches.

V: TRBV5-1; J: TRBJ2-1; D: TRBD2; DNA: TGCGCCAGCAGCTTGTCGACTAGCGGAAATTACAATGAGCAGTTCTTC; CDR3: CASSLSTSGNYNEQFF
V: TRBV5-1; J: TRBJ2-7; D: TRBD1; DNA: TGCGCCAGCAGCTTGGGGAGGGACAGGGCCTCCTACGAGCAGTACTTC; CDR3: CASSLGRDRASYEQYF
V: TRBV19; J: TRBJ2-7; D: TRBD1; DNA: TGTGCCAGTAGTATACGACCAGGGGGCGCCGACTACGAGCAGTACTTC; CDR3: CASSIRPGGADYEQYF
V: TRBV10-2; J: TRBJ2-1; D: .; DNA: TGCGCCAGCAGTGCGAGAGTACTAGCCTCCCATGAGCAGTTCTTC; CDR3: CASSARVLASHEQFF
V: TRBV2; J: TRBJ1-3; D: TRBD1; DNA: TGTGCCAGCACCGAGGGGACAGTGTACTCTGGAAACACCATATATTTT; CDR3: CASTEGTVYSGNTIYF
V: TRBV6-5; J: TRBJ2-1; D: .; DNA: TGTGCCAGCAGTTACGGGGTTGGGAGCTCCTACAATGAGCAGTTCTTC; CDR3: CASSYGVGSSYNEQFF
V: TRBV18; J: TRBJ2-7; D: TRBD1; DNA: TGTGCCAGCTCACCAGGACAGGGTTCCTACGAGCAGTACTTC; CDR3: CASSPGQGSYEQYF
V: TRBV30; J: TRBJ1-2; D: TRBD1; DNA: TGTGCCTGGAGTGGACAGGGGAGGTGGGATGGCTACACCTTC; CDR3: CAWSGQGRWDGYTF
V: TRBV14; J: TRBJ2-1; D: TRBD2; DNA: TGTGCCAGCAGCCGCCGGGACTATCAGAATGAGCAGTTCTTC; CDR3: CASSRRDYQNEQFF
V: TRBV10-3; J: TRBJ1-4; D: .; DNA: TGTGCCATCAGTGAATCAGGACTGGAAAAACTGTTTTTT; CDR3: CAISESGLEKLFF
V: TRBV5-1; J: TRBJ2-7; D: TRBD2; DNA: TGCGCCAGCACCAGACTAGCGGGAGCGACGGGCTACGAGCAGTACTTC; CDR3: CASTRLAGATGYEQYF
V: TRBV6-4; J: TRBJ1-1; D: TRBD1; DNA: TGTGCCAGCAGCCCGGACAGGGACACTGAAGCTTTCTTT; CDR3: CASSPDRDTEAFF
V: TRBV29-1; J: TRBJ1-3; D: .; DNA: TGCAGCGTTGCCGTGAGCTCTGGAAACACCATATATTTT; CDR3: CSVAVSSGNTIYF
V: TRBV5-1; J: TRBJ1-3; D: .; DNA: TGCGCCAGCAGCTTGGAGGGGAGGTCAGGAAACACCATATATTTT; CDR3: CASSLEGRSGNTIYF
V: TRBV28; J: TRBJ1-5; D: TRBD1; DNA: TGTGCCAGCAGTCCTCCGGGACAGGGAATAAACCAGCCCCAGCATTTT; CDR3: CASSPPGQGINQPQHF
V: TRBV28; J: TRBJ2-1; D: .; DNA: TGTGCCAGCAATGAACAGGGTCCCAATGAGCAGTTCTTC; CDR3: CASNEQGPNEQFF
V: TRBV2; J: TRBJ2-7; D: .; DNA: TGTGCCAGCAGTGAATCACCAGCGGGTACGGGGGAGCAGTACTTC; CDR3: CASSESPAGTGEQYF
V: TRBV30; J: TRBJ1-1; D: .; DNA: TGTGCAGCCAAAGGACGGATGAACACTGAAGCTTTCTTT; CDR3: CAAKGRMNTEAFF
V: TRBV18; J: TRBJ2-1; D: .; DNA: TGTGCCAGCTCACCACAAGGAATAGGGAGCGGGTCATTCAATGAGCAGTTCTTC; CDR3: CASSPQGIGSGSFNEQFF
V: TRBV28; J: TRBJ2-1; D: TRBD2; DNA: TGTGCCAGCAGTGCCAGACTAGCGGGGTACAATGAGCAGTTCTTC; CDR3: CASSARLAGYNEQFF
V: TRBV28; J: TRBJ2-7; D: TRBD1; DNA: TGTGCCAGCAGTTGGGACAGCTACGAGCAGTACTTC; CDR3: CASSWDSYEQYF
V: TRBV19; J: TRBJ1-5; D: .; DNA: TGTGCCAGTAAAATTACAGGGCATCAGCCCCAGCATTTT; CDR3: CASKITGHQPQHF
V: TRBV6-1; J: TRBJ1-5; D: TRBD1; DNA: TGTGCCAGCACCCCTTCAACAGGGGCGGTTCAGCCCCAGCATTTT; CDR3: CASTPSTGAVQPQHF
V: TRBV28; J: TRBJ1-5; D: TRBD1; DNA: TGTGCCAGCAGTTTACTGACAGGGGTGGCTCAGCCCCAGCATTTT; CDR3: CASSLLTGVAQPQHF
V: TRBV2; J: TRBJ2-7; D: .; DNA: TGTGCCAGCAGTGAAGTGGGCGAGCAGTACTTC; CDR3: CASSEVGEQYF
V: TRBV18; J: TRBJ2-1; D: .; DNA: TGTGCCAGCTCACCTGGGACCTACAATGAGCAGTTCTTC; CDR3: CASSPGTYNEQFF
V: TRBV5-4; J: TRBJ2-3; D: TRBD2; DNA: TGTGCCAGCAGCTTATCTGGACTAGCGTTATATACGCAGTATTTT; CDR3: CASSLSGLALYTQYF
V: TRBV25-1; J: TRBJ1-1; D: TRBD1; DNA: TGTGCCAGCAGTGAAGCCGGGACAGGGGGAGTCACTGAAGCTTTCTTT; CDR3: CASSEAGTGGVTEAFF
V: TRBV2; J: TRBJ1-2; D: TRBD1; DNA: TGTGCCAGCAGTGCACAGGGGAGCTATGGCTACACCTTC; CDR3: CASSAQGSYGYTF